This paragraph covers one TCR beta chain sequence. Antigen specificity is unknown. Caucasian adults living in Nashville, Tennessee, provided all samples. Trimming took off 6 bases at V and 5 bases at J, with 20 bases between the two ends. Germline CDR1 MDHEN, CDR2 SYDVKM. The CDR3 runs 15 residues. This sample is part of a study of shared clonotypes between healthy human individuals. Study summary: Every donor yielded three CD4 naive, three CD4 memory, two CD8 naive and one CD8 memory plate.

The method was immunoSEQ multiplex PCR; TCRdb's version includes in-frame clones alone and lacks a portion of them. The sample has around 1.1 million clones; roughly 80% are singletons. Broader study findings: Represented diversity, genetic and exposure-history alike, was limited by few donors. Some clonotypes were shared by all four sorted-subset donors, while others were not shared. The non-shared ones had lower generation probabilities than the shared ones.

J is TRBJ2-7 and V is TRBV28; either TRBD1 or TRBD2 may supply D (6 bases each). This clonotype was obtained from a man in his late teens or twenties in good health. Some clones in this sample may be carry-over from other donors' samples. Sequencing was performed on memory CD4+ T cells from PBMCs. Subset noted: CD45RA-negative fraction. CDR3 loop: CASRLSGPGGHEQYF. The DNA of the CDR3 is TGTGCCAGCAGGCTGAGCGGACCCGGGGGCCACGAGCAGTACTTC.